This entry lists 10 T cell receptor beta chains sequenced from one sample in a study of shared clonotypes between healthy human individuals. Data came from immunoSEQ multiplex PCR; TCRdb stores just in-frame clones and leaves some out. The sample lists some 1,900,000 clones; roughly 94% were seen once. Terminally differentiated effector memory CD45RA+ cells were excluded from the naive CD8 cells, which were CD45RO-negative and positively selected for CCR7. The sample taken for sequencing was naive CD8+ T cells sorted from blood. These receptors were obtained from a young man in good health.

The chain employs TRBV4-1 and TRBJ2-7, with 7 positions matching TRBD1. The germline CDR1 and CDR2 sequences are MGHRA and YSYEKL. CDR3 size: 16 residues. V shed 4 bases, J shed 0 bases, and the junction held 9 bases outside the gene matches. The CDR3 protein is CASSLMPGDSSYEQYF. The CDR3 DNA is TGCGCCAGCAGCCTTATGCCCGGGGACAGCTCCTACGAGCAGTACTTC.

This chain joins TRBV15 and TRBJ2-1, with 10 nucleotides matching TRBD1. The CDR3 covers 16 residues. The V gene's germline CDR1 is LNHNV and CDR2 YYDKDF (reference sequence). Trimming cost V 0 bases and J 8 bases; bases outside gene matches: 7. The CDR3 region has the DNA TGTGCCACCAGCAGAGATAAGGGACAGGGGAACCATGAGCAGTTCTTC. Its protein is CATSRDKGQGNHEQFF.

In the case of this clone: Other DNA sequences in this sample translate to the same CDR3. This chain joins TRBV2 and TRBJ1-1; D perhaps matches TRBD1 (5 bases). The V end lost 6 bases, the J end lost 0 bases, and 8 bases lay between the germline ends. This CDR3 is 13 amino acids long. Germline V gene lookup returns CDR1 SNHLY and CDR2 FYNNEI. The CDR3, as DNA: TGTGCCAGCAGCGAGGGGATGAACACTGAAGCTTTCTTT. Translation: CASSEGMNTEAFF.

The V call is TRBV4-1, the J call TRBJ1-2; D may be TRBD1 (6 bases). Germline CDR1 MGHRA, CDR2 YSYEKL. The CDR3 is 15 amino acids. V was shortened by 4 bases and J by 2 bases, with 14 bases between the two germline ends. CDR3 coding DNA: TGCGCCAGCAGCCCCGCGGGGGGGCTCAACTATGGCTACACCTTC. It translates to CASSPAGGLNYGYTF.

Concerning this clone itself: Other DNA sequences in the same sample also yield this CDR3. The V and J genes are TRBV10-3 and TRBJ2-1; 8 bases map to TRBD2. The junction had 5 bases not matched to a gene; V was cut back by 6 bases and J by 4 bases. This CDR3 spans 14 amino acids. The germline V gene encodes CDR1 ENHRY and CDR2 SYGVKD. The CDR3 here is CAISGTSGYNEQFF. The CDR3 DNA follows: TGTGCCATCAGCGGGACTAGTGGGTACAATGAGCAGTTCTTC.

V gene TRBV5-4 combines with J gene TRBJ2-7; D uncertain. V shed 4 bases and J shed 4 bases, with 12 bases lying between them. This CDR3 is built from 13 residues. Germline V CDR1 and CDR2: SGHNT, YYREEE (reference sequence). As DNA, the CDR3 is TGTGCCAGCAGCCCTGCAGACATTTACGAGCAGTACTTC. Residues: CASSPADIYEQYF.

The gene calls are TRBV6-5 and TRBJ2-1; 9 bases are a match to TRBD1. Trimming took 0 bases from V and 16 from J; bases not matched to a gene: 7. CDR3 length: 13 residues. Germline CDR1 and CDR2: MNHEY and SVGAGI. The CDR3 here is CASSYSMTGGIFF. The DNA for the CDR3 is TGTGCCAGCAGTTACTCGATGACAGGGGGAATTTTCTTC.

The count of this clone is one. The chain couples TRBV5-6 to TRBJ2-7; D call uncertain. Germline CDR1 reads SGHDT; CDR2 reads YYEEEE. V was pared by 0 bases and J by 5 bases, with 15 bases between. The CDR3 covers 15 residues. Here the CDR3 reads CASSLAGGVIDEQYF. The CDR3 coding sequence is TGTGCCAGCAGCTTGGCTGGCGGCGTTATCGACGAGCAGTACTTC.

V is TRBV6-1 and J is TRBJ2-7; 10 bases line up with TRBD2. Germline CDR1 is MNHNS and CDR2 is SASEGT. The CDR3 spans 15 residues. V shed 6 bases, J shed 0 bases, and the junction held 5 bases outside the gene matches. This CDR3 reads CASSLAGVYSYEQYF. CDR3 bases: TGTGCCAGCAGCCTAGCGGGGGTTTACTCCTACGAGCAGTACTTC.

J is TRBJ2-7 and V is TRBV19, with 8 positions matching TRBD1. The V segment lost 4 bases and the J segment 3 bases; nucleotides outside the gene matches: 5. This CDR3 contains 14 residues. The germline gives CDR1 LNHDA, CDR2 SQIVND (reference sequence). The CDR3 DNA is TGTGCCAGTAGTACCAAACAGGGGGACTACGAGCAGTACTTC. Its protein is CASSTKQGDYEQYF.